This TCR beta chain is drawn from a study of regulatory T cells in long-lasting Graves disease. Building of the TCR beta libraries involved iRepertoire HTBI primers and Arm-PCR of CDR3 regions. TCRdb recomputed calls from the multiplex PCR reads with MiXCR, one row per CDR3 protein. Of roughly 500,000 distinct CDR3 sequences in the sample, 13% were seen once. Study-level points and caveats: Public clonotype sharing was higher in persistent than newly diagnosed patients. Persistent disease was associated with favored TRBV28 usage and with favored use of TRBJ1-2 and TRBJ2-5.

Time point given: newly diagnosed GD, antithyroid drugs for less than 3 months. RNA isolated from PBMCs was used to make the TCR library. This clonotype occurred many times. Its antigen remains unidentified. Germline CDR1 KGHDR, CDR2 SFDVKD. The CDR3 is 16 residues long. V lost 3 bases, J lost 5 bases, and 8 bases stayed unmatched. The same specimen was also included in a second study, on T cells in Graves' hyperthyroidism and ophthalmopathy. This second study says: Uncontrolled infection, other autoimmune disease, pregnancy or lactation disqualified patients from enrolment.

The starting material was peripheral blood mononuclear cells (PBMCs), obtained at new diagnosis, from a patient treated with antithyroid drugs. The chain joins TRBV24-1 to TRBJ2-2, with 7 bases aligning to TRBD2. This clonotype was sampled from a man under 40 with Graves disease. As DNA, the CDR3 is TGTGCCACCAGTGATCCCAGCCCCGGGGGGACCGGGGAGCTGTTTTTT. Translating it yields CATSDPSPGGTGELFF.